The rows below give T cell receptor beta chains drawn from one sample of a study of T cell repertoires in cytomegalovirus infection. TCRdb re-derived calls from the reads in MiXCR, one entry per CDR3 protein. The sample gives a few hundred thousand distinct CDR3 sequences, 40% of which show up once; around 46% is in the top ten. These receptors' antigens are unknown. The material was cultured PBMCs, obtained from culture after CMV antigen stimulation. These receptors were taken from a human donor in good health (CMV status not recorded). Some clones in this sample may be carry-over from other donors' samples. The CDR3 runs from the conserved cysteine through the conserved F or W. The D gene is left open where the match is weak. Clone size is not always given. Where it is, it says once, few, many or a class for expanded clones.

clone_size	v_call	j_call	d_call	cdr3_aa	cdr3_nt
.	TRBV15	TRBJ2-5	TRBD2	CATSRDNGRPETQYF	TGTGCCACCAGCAGAGATAACGGGAGGCCGGAGACCCAGTACTTC
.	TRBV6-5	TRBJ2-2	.	CASRRKVPTGELFF	TGTGCCAGCCGACGGAAGGTGCCCACCGGGGAGCTGTTTTTT
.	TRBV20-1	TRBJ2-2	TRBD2	CSARDPLAGELYANTGELFF	TGCAGTGCTAGAGACCCACTAGCGGGAGAACTATACGCGAACACCGGGGAGCTGTTTTTT
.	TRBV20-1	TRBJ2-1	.	CSASSLAEWGSYNEQFF	TGCAGTGCTAGCTCGTTAGCGGAGTGGGGCTCCTACAATGAGCAGTTCTTC
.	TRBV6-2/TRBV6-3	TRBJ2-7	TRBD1	CASRNRDRGPSYEQYF	TGTGCCAGCAGGAACCGGGACAGGGGACCCTCCTACGAGCAGTACTTC
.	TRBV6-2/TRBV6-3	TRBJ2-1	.	CASSHGSYNEQFF	TGTGCCAGCAGTCACGGATCCTACAATGAGCAGTTCTTC
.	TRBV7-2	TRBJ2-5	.	CGSSLMETQYF	TGTGGCAGCTCTTTAATGGAGACCCAGTACTTC
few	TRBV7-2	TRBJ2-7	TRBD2	CASSRGGLYEQYF	TGTGCCAGCAGCCGCGGGGGGCTCTACGAGCAGTACTTC
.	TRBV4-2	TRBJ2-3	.	CASSRGAGEDTQYF	TGTGCCAGCAGCCGGGGGGCCGGAGAAGATACGCAGTATTTT
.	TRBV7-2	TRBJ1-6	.	CASSLTSLYSPLHF	TGTGCCAGCAGCTTAACTTCCCTATATTCACCCCTCCACTTT
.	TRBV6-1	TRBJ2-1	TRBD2	CASSGRTSGRSSYNEQFF	TGTGCCAGCAGTGGCAGGACTAGCGGGAGGAGCTCCTACAATGAGCAGTTCTTC
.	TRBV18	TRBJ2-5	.	CASSPLRGRETQYF	TGTGCCAGCTCACCACTGCGAGGGAGGGAGACCCAGTACTTC